This entry lists 20 T cell receptor beta chains sequenced from one sample in a study of blood T cells in healthy people across ages (dated by TCRdb to 2015 to 2017). Receptors were amplified or captured by 5' RACE. The sequencing machine was an Illumina HiSeq 2500. The second PCR ran for about 7 to 11 cycles and used a J-beta primer mix along with a sample-barcoded 5' primer. TCRdb applied fastp at Q25 and MiXCR to the public reads, then kept only in-frame beta chains. Rows with a matching CDR3 protein are joined into one entry that keeps the most common DNA and genes. The sample records 1.5 million to 1.9 million distinct CDR3 sequences, roughly 43% of which are singletons. Together, the top ten hold less than 5% of the sample. Source material: blood. The receptors shown here come from a woman aged 18-29 years in good health.

The chain carries TRBV7-9 and TRBJ2-3; perhaps TRBD2 as D (5 bases). Trimming shortened V by 10 bases and J by 8 bases, and 10 bases separated the two germline ends. This CDR3 spans 10 amino acids. CDR1 is SEHNR and CDR2 is FQNEAQ in the germline V gene (reference sequence). The CDR3 coding sequence is TGTGCCACTGAACGGGGTACGCAGTATTTT. Translation gives CATERGTQYF.

This clonotype was seen just once. The rearrangement joins TRBV27 to TRBJ2-7; 8 bases agree with TRBD1. The CDR3 has 14 residues. V was clipped by 2 bases and J by 7 bases; unmatched bases: 7. Germline values: CDR1 MNHEY, CDR2 SMNVEV (reference sequence). This CDR3 reads CASSLRQGLFEQYF. CDR3 bases: TGTGCCAGCAGTTTAAGACAGGGGCTCTTTGAGCAGTACTTC.

This clonotype was picked up a small number of times. This rearrangement joins TRBV20-1 to TRBJ2-7; 7 bases align to TRBD1. The J call could be wrong; TRBJ2-5 is a better fit for the DNA end. Germline CDR1 and CDR2: DFQATT and SNEGSKA (reference sequence). The CDR3 is 15 amino acids. CDR3 sequence (DNA): TGCAGTGCTAGGGCTAACAGGGGCGCAGGAGAGACCCAGTACTTC. Its translation is CSARANRGAGETQYF.

The J gene is TRBJ2-1, the V gene TRBV20-1, with 9 bases identical to TRBD2. This CDR3 region has 20 residues. Per germline, CDR1 DFQATT and CDR2 SNEGSKA (reference sequence). With 1 base clipped from V and 1 base from J, the junction kept 17 bases outside the gene matches. The CDR3 loop reads CSARATFLAGPGGSYNEQFF. The CDR3 DNA sequence: TGCAGTGCTAGAGCTACATTCCTAGCGGGGCCAGGGGGATCCTACAATGAGCAGTTCTTC.

The chain has TRBV6-5 and TRBJ2-7; the D is unclear. Germline V gives CDR1 MNHEY, CDR2 SVGAGI. Between the trimmed V and J ends, which lost 2 bases and 2 bases, there was a span of 7 bases. The CDR3 runs to 13 residues. The CDR3, as DNA: TGTGCCAGCAGTTACGGGCGACCCTACGAGCAGTACTTC. Translation gives CASSYGRPYEQYF.

The chain uses TRBV9 and TRBJ2-7; unclear D gene. Germline V gives CDR1 SGDLS, CDR2 YYNGEE. The germline V and J ends were trimmed by 2 bases and 1 base, with 10 bases remaining between them. This CDR3 has 14 amino acids. This CDR3 reads CASSVSPDSYEQYF. CDR3 coding DNA: TGTGCCAGCAGCGTCAGTCCGGATTCCTACGAGCAGTACTTC.

This clonotype was counted only a few times. This chain connects TRBV20-1 to TRBJ2-1; 12 bases line up with TRBD2. CDR1 DFQATT and CDR2 SNEGSKA come from the germline V gene (reference sequence). This CDR3 comprises 15 residues. The V gene end was trimmed by 3 bases and the J gene end by 7 bases; junction bases not matched to a gene: 7. CDR3 DNA sequence: TGCAGTGCTAGGGAGACTAGCGGGAGACTAAATGAGCAGTTCTTC. This sequence encodes CSARETSGRLNEQFF.

This clonotype showed up just a few times. The V gene is TRBV20-1, the J gene TRBJ1-1; tentatively, D is TRBD1 (6 bases). The CDR3 runs to 13 residues. The germline V gene has CDR1 DFQATT and CDR2 SNEGSKA (reference sequence). V was pared by 6 bases and J by 4 bases, with 15 bases between. The chain's CDR3 is CSAVTLQGTEAFF. CDR3 nucleotides: TGCAGTGCCGTAACTTTACAGGGCACTGAAGCTTTCTTT.

In the case of this clonotype: This sequence may be a read error, since a much larger clone differs from it by one base. The genes are TRBV12-3 or TRBV12-4 and TRBJ2-5; the D gene is possibly TRBD1 (5 bases). V lost 6 bases, J lost 11 bases, and 19 bases lay in between. This CDR3 contains 13 residues. CDR3 protein: CASRRAGWNEQYF. DNA for the CDR3: TGTGCCAGCAGAAGAGCAGGGTGGAATGAGCAGTACTTC.

This clonotype was observed a handful of times. The chain uses TRBV4-3 and TRBJ2-7, with D unclear. The CDR3 covers 16 residues. V was pared by 0 bases and J by 0 bases, with 12 bases between. From germline, CDR1 is LGHNA and CDR2 YSLEER. The CDR3 bases are TGCGCCAGCAGCCAAGAGGTCAGGATGAGCTCCTACGAGCAGTACTTC. Amino acid sequence: CASSQEVRMSSYEQYF.

This clonotype appeared a few times. This sequence joins TRBV15 and TRBJ2-5, with D possibly being TRBD2 (6 bases). The CDR3 loop spans 16 amino acids. Trimming took 0 bases from V and 4 from J, leaving 15 bases between them. Germline assignment: CDR1 LNHNV and CDR2 YYDKDF (reference sequence). This CDR3 reads CATSRDRGIGGETQYF. CDR3 coding DNA: TGTGCCACCAGCAGAGATCGGGGGATTGGTGGAGAGACCCAGTACTTC.

Turning to this clonotype: A clone one base away is much larger, so this may be a read error. The chain has TRBV20-1 and TRBJ2-1; no clear D. The CDR3 extends over 14 amino acids. Germline loops: CDR1 DFQATT, CDR2 SNEGSKA (reference sequence). CDR3 protein: CSAPMAGSYNGQFF. CDR3 nucleotide sequence: TGCAGTGCTCCTATGGCCGGCTCCTACAATGGGCAGTTCTTC.

This chain uses TRBV7-2 with TRBJ2-5, with TRBD1 matching over 8 bases. V dropped 1 base and J dropped 5; count of bases not matched to a gene: 9. The CDR3 runs 16 residues. Germline CDR1 SGHTA, CDR2 FQGNSA. The CDR3 sequence: CASSLVGGQAYETQYF. The CDR3 DNA reads TGTGCCAGCAGCTTAGTAGGGGGACAGGCTTACGAGACCCAGTACTTC.

The rearrangement joins TRBV12-3 or TRBV12-4 to TRBJ2-1; TRBD2 aligns across 7 bases. The CDR3 totals 17 residues. Trimming removed 6 bases from V and 8 bases from J; junction bases left unmatched: 19. The CDR3 nucleotides are TGTGCCAGCAGCCCTGGGTGGGGCGGGGGTGTTGGCGATGAGCAGTTCTTC. Translating it yields CASSPGWGGGVGDEQFF.

This clonotype was observed many times. J is TRBJ2-7 and V is TRBV9; D is unclear. The CDR3 loop spans 14 amino acids. Trimming shortened V by 2 bases and J by 0 bases, and 9 bases separated the two germline ends. Germline V lookup: CDR1 SGDLS, CDR2 YYNGEE. The CDR3 sequence: CASSVDTSSYEQYF. The CDR3 DNA reads as TGTGCCAGCAGCGTTGACACGAGCTCCTACGAGCAGTACTTC.

This clonotype appeared a few times. This chain connects TRBV5-6 to TRBJ1-1; D is perhaps TRBD1 (5 bases). V was trimmed by 4 bases and J by 9 bases, leaving 13 bases between them. Germline V gene data show CDR1 as SGHDT and CDR2 as YYEEEE. This CDR3 is 12 amino acids long. For the CDR3, the DNA is TGTGCCAGCAGCCTCATGGGGACTCAAGCTTTCTTT. It codes for CASSLMGTQAFF.

The chain employs TRBV6-1 and TRBJ2-7; 7 bases are shared with TRBD2. Germline V gene sequence: CDR1 MNHNS, CDR2 SASEGT. The CDR3 spans 16 residues. Trimming took 4 bases from V and 5 from J; bases not matched to a gene: 14. For the CDR3, the DNA is TGTGCCAGCAGTGGAACCGCTAGCGGACGAGTTAACGAGCAGTACTTC. Translated: CASSGTASGRVNEQYF.

This clonotype was recorded at least ten times. The V gene is TRBV11-2, the J gene TRBJ2-1; 8 positions agree with TRBD2. In germline, CDR1 is SGHAT, CDR2 FQNNGV. The J segment lost 4 bases and the V segment lost 2 bases, leaving 4 bases of the junction unmatched. The CDR3 totals 15 residues. CDR3 residues: CASSLTGGVYNEQFF. Here the CDR3 DNA reads TGTGCCAGCAGCTTAACCGGGGGGGTTTACAATGAGCAGTTCTTC.

This clonotype appeared many times. This chain uses TRBV20-1 with TRBJ2-1; the D gene is possibly TRBD2 (6 bases). V lost 3 bases, J lost 8 bases, and 17 bases lay in between. From germline, CDR1 is DFQATT and CDR2 SNEGSKA (reference sequence). CDR3 size: 14 residues. The CDR3 spells CSARAGSLIYEQFF. CDR3 DNA: TGCAGTGCTAGGGCGGGGAGCCTTATCTATGAGCAGTTCTTC.

This clonotype was seen only a few times. The genes are TRBV20-1 and TRBJ2-7; D is uncertain. This CDR3 has 14 amino acids. In germline, CDR1 is DFQATT, CDR2 SNEGSKA (reference sequence). V was shortened by 0 bases and J by 2 bases, with 11 bases between the two germline ends. The CDR3 DNA reads as TGCAGTGCTAGAGATCTAACGGCTACCTACGAGCAGTACTTC. It codes for CSARDLTATYEQYF.